The 19 T cell receptor beta chains reported below all come from one sample, sequenced in a study of blood T cell repertoires in COVID-19. This table comes from immunoSEQ multiplex PCR, and its TCRdb copy is limited to in-frame clones, with some not included. Of over 150,000 clones in the sample, around nine tenths were seen once. Sequencing was done on a sample of peripheral blood. The receptors here all came from a woman of 80 years or more with COVID-19, enrolled during active disease.

In nucleotides, the CDR3 is TGTGCCAGTAGTATAGGACCACTAGCGGGACACACCGGGGAGCTGTTTTTT. As protein: CASSIGPLAGHTGELFF. The chain links TRBV19 to TRBJ2-2; 10 positions match TRBD2. Per the germline V gene, CDR1 is LNHDA and CDR2 is SQIVND (reference sequence). This CDR3 comprises 17 residues. V gave up 1 base and J gave up 3 bases; unmatched junction bases: 5.

The V gene is TRBV19, the J gene TRBJ2-3, with a possible D match to TRBD1 (6 bases). The CDR3 consists of 14 residues. V dropped 5 bases and J dropped 1 base, with 10 bases sitting between them. Per the germline V gene, CDR1 is LNHDA and CDR2 is SQIVND (reference sequence). CDR3 protein: CASSLGARTDTQYF. CDR3 nucleotides: TGTGCCAGTAGTCTGGGGGCCCGCACAGATACGCAGTATTTT.

In this sample, this clone turned up a few times. This rearrangement joins TRBV3-1 (or the pseudogene TRBV3-2) to TRBJ2-3; 8 bases align to TRBD1. This CDR3 contains 15 residues. CDR1 is LGHDT, CDR2 YNNKEL, per germline (reference sequence). Trimming took 1 base from V and 2 from J; bases not matched to a gene: 2. CDR3 sequence (DNA): TGTGCCAGCAGCCAAGGGACAGGGCACACAGATACGCAGTATTTT. It translates to CASSQGTGHTDTQYF.

J is TRBJ1-1 and V is TRBV5-1, with D possibly matching TRBD1 (5 bases). The V gene lost 4 bases and the J gene lost 1 base, with 8 bases spanning the gap. Germline V gene sequence: CDR1 SGHRS, CDR2 YFSETQ. The CDR3 is 13 amino acids. CDR3 residues: CASSADRNTEAFF. The CDR3, as DNA: TGCGCCAGCAGCGCTGACAGGAACACTGAAGCTTTCTTT.

The chain has TRBV18 and TRBJ1-1, with D maybe TRBD1 (6 bases). Germline lookup yields CDR1 KGHSH and CDR2 LQKENI. Trimming stripped 3 bases from V and 2 bases from J, with 13 bases between. The CDR3 is 15 residues long. CDR3 sequence: CASSPVGGGNTEAFF. The DNA of the CDR3 is TGTGCCAGCTCACCCGTGGGGGGGGGCAACACTGAAGCTTTCTTT.

This clone appeared once. The chain carries TRBV4-1 and TRBJ1-6; D is ambiguous. Looked up from germline, CDR1 is MGHRA and CDR2 is YSYEKL. Trimming shortened V by 1 base and J by 7 bases, and 17 bases separated the two germline ends. This CDR3 is built from 17 residues. The CDR3 DNA reads as TGCGCCAGCAGCCAAGGCCCCTTCCCCGGGAAAAATTCACCCCTCCACTTT. It specifies CASSQGPFPGKNSPLHF.

This chain uses TRBV5-5 with TRBJ2-5; D is perhaps TRBD1 (5 bases). The V end lost 4 bases, the J end lost 5 bases, and 12 bases lay between the germline ends. Germline assignment: CDR1 SGHKS and CDR2 YYEKEE (reference sequence). The CDR3 loop spans 13 amino acids. The chain's CDR3 is CASSLIAGETQYF. Written as DNA, the CDR3 is TGTGCCAGCAGCCTCATTGCAGGGGAGACCCAGTACTTC.

The chain couples TRBV7-9 to TRBJ1-2, with D maybe TRBD1 (5 bases). This CDR3 spans 12 amino acids. V was cut by 5 bases and J by 6 bases, with 10 bases left in between. Germline CDR1 is SEHNR and CDR2 is FQNEAQ (reference sequence). CDR3 nucleotides: TGTGCCAGCAGCGGTGCGGGGGATGGCTACACCTTC. Protein product: CASSGAGDGYTF.

The chain couples TRBV6-6 to TRBJ1-4; TRBD1 matches 7 bases. The CDR3 consists of 15 residues. The trim removed 6 bases at V and 1 base at J, leaving 5 bases unmatched. Germline V gives CDR1 MNHNY, CDR2 SVGAGI (reference sequence). The DNA of the CDR3 is TGTGCCAGCAGACCCTACAGGGGAACTAATGAAAAACTGTTTTTT. Protein product: CASRPYRGTNEKLFF.

This clone is a singleton in its sample. The chain couples TRBV28 to TRBJ1-5; TRBD1 aligns across 9 bases. CDR3 length equals 15 residues. Germline V gives CDR1 MDHEN, CDR2 SYDVKM. V was pared by 3 bases and J by 0 bases, with 0 bases of the junction left unmatched. In DNA, the CDR3 is TGTGCCAGCAGTTTGGGACAGGGTAGCAATCAGCCCCAGCATTTT. Translated: CASSLGQGSNQPQHF.

The chain uses TRBV5-8 and TRBJ1-1, with D tentatively TRBD1 (5 bases). Germline-derived CDR1 and CDR2 are SGHTS and YDEGEE. V lost 4 bases, J lost 0 bases, and 16 bases lay in between. This CDR3 comprises 16 residues. The CDR3 sequence is CASSRGGSSMNTEAFF. The DNA of the CDR3 is TGTGCCAGCAGCCGCGGGGGGTCAAGCATGAACACTGAAGCTTTCTTT. The full variable domain, in which reference TRBV5-8 and TRBJ1-1 provide the parts outside the CDR3, is EAGVTQSPTHLIKTRGQQATLRCSPISGHTSVYWYQQALGLGLQFLLWYDEGEERNRGNFPPRFSGRQFPNYSSELNVNALELEDSALYLCASSRGGSSMNTEAFFGQGTRLTVV.

The chain carries TRBV7-9 and TRBJ1-2, with TRBD1 as a possible D gene (5 bases). V was trimmed by 4 bases and J by 8 bases, leaving 20 bases between them. Looked up from germline, CDR1 is SEHNR and CDR2 is FQNEAQ (reference sequence). This CDR3 has 15 amino acids. The CDR3 region has the DNA TGTGCCAGCAGCTCCACGACCCAGAGTAGGGGAGGCTACACCTTC. Its protein product is CASSSTTQSRGGYTF.

The J gene is TRBJ2-3, the V gene TRBV12-3 or TRBV12-4; tentatively, D is TRBD2 (5 bases). Deletions cut 6 bases from V and 2 bases from J, with 9 bases between. The CDR3 loop spans 13 amino acids. CDR3 region: CASSRLLTDTQYF. The CDR3 DNA reads as TGTGCCAGCAGCCGACTACTCACAGATACGCAGTATTTT.

This clone showed up just a few times. The V call is TRBV27, the J call TRBJ1-5; TRBD1 might be the D (5 bases). The CDR3 has 15 residues. CDR1 MNHEY and CDR2 SMNVEV come from the germline V gene (reference sequence). V shed 3 bases and J shed 5 bases, with 14 bases lying between them. As DNA, the CDR3 is TGTGCCAGCAGTTTCACCGTAGGGGCACATCAGCCCCAGCATTTT. Encoded protein: CASSFTVGAHQPQHF.

The chain links TRBV19 to TRBJ2-7; 14 bases match TRBD2. V lost 5 bases to trimming and J lost 5 bases; unmatched junction nucleotides: 17. This CDR3 has 19 residues. Looked up from germline, CDR1 is LNHDA and CDR2 is SQIVND (reference sequence). The CDR3 sequence: CASSYRKTGPGLAGDEQYF. The CDR3 DNA follows: TGTGCCAGTAGTTACCGAAAAACTGGACCGGGACTAGCGGGAGACGAGCAGTACTTC.

The chain has TRBV5-1 and TRBJ2-5, with TRBD1 matching over 9 bases. The CDR3 is made up of 15 amino acids. Germline V lookup: CDR1 SGHRS, CDR2 YFSETQ. The V segment lost 3 bases and the J segment 0 bases; nucleotides outside the gene matches: 3. CDR3 amino acids: CASSSGQGYQETQYF. CDR3 nucleotide sequence: TGCGCCAGCAGCTCGGGACAGGGCTACCAAGAGACCCAGTACTTC.

The V call is TRBV28, the J call TRBJ2-3, with 9 bases aligning to TRBD2. V lost 4 bases, J lost 0 bases, and 8 bases stayed unmatched. The length of the CDR3 is 17 residues. Germline V lookup: CDR1 MDHEN, CDR2 SYDVKM. CDR3 region: CASSYSTSGPSTDTQYF. The CDR3, as DNA: TGTGCCAGCAGTTATTCGACTAGCGGACCTAGCACAGATACGCAGTATTTT.

The chain is built from TRBV6-5 and TRBJ1-2, with D possibly being TRBD1 (6 bases). Germline V gives CDR1 MNHEY, CDR2 SVGAGI. The CDR3 has 15 amino acids. V lost 6 bases and J 7 bases, leaving 21 bases between the germline ends. The CDR3 loop is CASRYSAGARGGYTF. The CDR3 DNA reads TGTGCCAGCAGATACAGTGCAGGGGCGAGGGGTGGCTACACCTTC.

This clone has a handful of counts. The V and J genes are TRBV7-3 and TRBJ1-1; D not certain. This CDR3 is 14 amino acids long. Germline V gene data show CDR1 as SGHTA and CDR2 as FQGTGA. Trimming pared 5 bases from V and 1 base from J, leaving 11 bases between. CDR3 DNA: TGTGCCAGCAGCCGTCGCCCGGGGAACACTGAAGCTTTCTTT. This codes for CASSRRPGNTEAFF.